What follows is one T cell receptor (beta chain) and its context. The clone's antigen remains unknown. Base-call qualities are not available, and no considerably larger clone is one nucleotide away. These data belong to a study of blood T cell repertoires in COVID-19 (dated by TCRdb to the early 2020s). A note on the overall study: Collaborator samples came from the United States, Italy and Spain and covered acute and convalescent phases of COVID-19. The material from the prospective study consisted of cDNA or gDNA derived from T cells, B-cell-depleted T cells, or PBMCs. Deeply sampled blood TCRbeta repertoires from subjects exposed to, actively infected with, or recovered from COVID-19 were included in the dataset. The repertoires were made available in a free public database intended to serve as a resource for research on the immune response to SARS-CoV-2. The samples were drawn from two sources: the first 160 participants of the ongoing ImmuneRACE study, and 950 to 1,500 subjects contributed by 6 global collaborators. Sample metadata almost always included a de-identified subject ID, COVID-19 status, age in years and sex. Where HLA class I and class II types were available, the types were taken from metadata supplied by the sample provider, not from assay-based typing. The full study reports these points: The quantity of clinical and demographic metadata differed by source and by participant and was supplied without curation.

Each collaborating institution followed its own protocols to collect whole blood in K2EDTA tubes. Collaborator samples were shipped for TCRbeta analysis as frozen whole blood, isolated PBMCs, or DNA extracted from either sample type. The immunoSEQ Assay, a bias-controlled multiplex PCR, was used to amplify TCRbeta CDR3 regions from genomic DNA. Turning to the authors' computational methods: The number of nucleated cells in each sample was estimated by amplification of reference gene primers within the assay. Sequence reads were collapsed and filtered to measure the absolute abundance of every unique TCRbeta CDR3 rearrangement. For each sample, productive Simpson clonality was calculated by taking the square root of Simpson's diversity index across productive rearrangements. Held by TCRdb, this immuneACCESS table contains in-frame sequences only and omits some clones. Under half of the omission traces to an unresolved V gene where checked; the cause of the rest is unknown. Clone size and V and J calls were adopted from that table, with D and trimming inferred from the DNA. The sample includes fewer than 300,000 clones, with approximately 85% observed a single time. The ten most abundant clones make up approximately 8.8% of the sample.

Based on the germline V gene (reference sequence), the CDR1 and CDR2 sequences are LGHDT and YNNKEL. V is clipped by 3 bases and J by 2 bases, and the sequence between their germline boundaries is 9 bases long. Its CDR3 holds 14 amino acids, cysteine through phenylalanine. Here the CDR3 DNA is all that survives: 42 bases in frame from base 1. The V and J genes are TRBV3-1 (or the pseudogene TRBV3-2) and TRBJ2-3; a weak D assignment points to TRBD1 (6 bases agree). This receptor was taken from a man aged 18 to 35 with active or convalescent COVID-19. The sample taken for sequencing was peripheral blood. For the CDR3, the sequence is CASSQAGDTDTQYF. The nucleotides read TGTGCCAGCAGCCAGGCAGGGGACACAGATACGCAGTATTTT.